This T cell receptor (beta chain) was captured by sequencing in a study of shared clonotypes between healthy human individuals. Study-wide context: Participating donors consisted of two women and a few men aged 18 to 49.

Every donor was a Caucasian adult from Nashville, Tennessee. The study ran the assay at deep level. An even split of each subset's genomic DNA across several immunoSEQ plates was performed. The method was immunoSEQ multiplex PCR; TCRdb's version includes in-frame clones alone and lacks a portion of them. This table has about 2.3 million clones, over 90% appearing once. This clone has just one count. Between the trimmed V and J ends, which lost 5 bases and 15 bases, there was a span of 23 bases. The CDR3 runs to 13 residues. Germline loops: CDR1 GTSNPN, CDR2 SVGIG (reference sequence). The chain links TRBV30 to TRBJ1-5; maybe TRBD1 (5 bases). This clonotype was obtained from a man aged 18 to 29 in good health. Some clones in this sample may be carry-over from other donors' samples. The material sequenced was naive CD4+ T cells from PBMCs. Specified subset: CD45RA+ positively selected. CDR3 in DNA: TGTGCCTGGCGGTCGAGGGACGGGTATTCTGGGCATTTT. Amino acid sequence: CAWRSRDGYSGHF.